These 2 T cell receptor beta chains were all obtained from the same sample, sequenced in a study of blood T cell repertoires in COVID-19. Profiling relied on immunoSEQ multiplex PCR, and the TCRdb table lists in-frame clones only, not all of them. The sample consists of around 41,000 clones, about four fifths of them appearing once. Sequencing was performed on peripheral blood. The origin of the receptors is a woman at least 80 years old with active or convalescent COVID-19.

This chain links TRBV18 with TRBJ2-6; D perhaps matches TRBD1 (5 bases). V was clipped by 3 bases and J by 0 bases, with 21 bases between them. Germline V lookup: CDR1 KGHSH, CDR2 LQKENI. The CDR3 totals 20 residues. The CDR3 DNA is TGTGCCAGCTCACCGAAACTCCGGCAGGGCCATAACTCTGGGGCCAACGTCCTGACTTTC. It yields the protein CASSPKLRQGHNSGANVLTF.

This chain uses TRBV5-4 with TRBJ1-1; D is uncertain. The CDR3 has 15 amino acids. Trimming cost V 4 bases and J 3 bases, with 16 bases left between them. The V gene's germline CDR1 is SGHNT and CDR2 YYREEE (reference sequence). CDR3 nucleotide sequence: TGTGCCAGCAGCCCGTACTCTTGGAGTGACACTGAAGCTTTCTTT. Amino acids: CASSPYSWSDTEAFF.